This entry features one T cell receptor beta chain sequence. These data are taken from a study of blood T cell repertoires in COVID-19. V shed 0 bases and J shed 3 bases, with 9 bases lying between them. The V gene's germline CDR1 is SGHVS and CDR2 FNYEAQ. The CDR3 covers 15 residues. The assay was immunoSEQ multiplex PCR, and TCRdb's table has in-frame clones only and misses some. The sample includes 150,000 to 200,000 clones, around 83% seen only once; the top ten take more than 0.75%. The chain uses TRBV7-6 and TRBJ1-5, with a weak D call TRBD1 (6 bases). Material for sequencing was peripheral blood. This TCR was recovered from a man aged 18 to 35 with acute or convalescent COVID-19. CDR3 in DNA: TGTGCCAGCAGCTTAGCGGCAGGGGTCAATCAGCCCCAGCATTTT. Translating it yields CASSLAAGVNQPQHF.